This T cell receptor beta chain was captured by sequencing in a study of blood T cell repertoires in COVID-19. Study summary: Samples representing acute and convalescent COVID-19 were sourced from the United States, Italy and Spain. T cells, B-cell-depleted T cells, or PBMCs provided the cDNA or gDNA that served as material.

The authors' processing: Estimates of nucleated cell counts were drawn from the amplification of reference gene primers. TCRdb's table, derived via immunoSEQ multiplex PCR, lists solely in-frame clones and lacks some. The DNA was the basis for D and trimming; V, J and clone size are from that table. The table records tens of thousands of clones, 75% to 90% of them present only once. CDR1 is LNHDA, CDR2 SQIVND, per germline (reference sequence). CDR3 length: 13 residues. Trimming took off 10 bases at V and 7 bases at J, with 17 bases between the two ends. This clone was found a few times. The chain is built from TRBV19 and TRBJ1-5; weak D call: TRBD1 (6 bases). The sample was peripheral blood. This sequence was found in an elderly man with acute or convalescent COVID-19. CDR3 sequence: CATETGTQQPQHF. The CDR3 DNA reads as TGTGCCACCGAGACAGGCACTCAGCAGCCCCAGCATTTT.